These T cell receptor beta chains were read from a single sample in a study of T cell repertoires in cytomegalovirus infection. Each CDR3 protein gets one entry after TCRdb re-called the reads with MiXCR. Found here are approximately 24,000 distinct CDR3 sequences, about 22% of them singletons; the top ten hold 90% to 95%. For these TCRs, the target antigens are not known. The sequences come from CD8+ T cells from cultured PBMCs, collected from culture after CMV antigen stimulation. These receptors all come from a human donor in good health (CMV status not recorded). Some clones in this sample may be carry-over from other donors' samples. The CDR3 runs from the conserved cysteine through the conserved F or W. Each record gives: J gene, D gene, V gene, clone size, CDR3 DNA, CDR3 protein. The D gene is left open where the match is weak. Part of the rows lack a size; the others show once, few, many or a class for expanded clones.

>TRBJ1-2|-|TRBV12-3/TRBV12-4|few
TGTGCCAGCAGCTCCACCGACAGGCTAGGAGATGGCTACACCTTC
CASSSTDRLGDGYTF
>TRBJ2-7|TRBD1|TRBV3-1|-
TGTGCCAGCAGCCGCTCGGGACAGGGAGTCTACGAGCAGTACTTC
CASSRSGQGVYEQYF
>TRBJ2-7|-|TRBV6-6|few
TGTGCCAGCAGTTACTCAACAGGGTTCTCAACCTTCTCCTACGAGCAGTACTTC
CASSYSTGFSTFSYEQYF
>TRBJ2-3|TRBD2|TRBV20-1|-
TGCAGTGCTAGACCCCGGGGGGGGGCAATATCAGATACGCAGTATTTT
CSARPRGGAISDTQYF
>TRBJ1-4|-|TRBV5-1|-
TGCGCCAGCAGCAGGCAGGAGATGACTGAAAAACTGTTTTTT
CASSRQEMTEKLFF
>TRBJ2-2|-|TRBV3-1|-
TGTGCCAGCAGCCGGAAAACCCGCACCGGGGAGCTGTTTTTT
CASSRKTRTGELFF
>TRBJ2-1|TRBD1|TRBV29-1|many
TGCAGCGTTGAAGATCCCGACAGGGCGACCTACAATGAGCAGTTCTTC
CSVEDPDRATYNEQFF
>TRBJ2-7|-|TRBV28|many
TGTGCCAGCAAAAAGGCATCCTTCTCCTACGAGCAGTACTTC
CASKKASFSYEQYF
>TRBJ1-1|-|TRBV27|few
TGTGCCAGCAGTTTATTATCGGGGGGGAACACTGAAGCTTTCTTT
CASSLLSGGNTEAFF
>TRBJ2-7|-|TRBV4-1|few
TGCGCCAGCAGCCAAGAATTCGTCGACGAGCAGTACTTC
CASSQEFVDEQYF
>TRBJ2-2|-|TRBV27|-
TGTGCCAGCAGTTCCCCGGGTAGGGCCGGGGAGCTGTTTTTT
CASSSPGRAGELFF
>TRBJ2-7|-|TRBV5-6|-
TGTGCCAGCACCTCTGAGAGGGCAGGGTCGATTTACGAGCAGTACTTC
CASTSERAGSIYEQYF
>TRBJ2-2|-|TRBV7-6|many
TGTGCCAGCAGCTTAGTTGGGGGCAGGGAATCTGCCGGGGAGCTGTTTTTT
CASSLVGGRESAGELFF
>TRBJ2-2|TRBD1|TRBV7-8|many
TGTGCCAGCAGCTTCCCCGACAGGGGAGCCGGGGAGCTGTTTTTT
CASSFPDRGAGELFF
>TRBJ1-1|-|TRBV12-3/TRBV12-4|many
TGTGCCAGCAGACAGGGTTGGACCACTGAAGCTTTCTTT
CASRQGWTTEAFF
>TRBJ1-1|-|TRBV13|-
TGTGCCAGCAGCTTATTAACAGGGTTGAACACTGAAGCTTTCTTT
CASSLLTGLNTEAFF
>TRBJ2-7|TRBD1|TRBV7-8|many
TGTGCCAGCAGCACCGGACAGGTCTACGAGCAGTACTTC
CASSTGQVYEQYF
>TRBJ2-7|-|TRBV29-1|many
TGCAGCGTTCTCACTACGGACAGCTCCTACGAGCAGTACTTC
CSVLTTDSSYEQYF
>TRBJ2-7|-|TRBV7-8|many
TGTGCCAGCAGCCGGGGCTTAGAGAGGGGAGCATCCTACGAGCAGTACTTC
CASSRGLERGASYEQYF
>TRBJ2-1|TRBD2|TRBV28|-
TGTGCCAGCAGTCCCCCGACTAGCTGGAATGAGCAGTTCTTC
CASSPPTSWNEQFF
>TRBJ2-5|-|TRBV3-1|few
TGTGCCAGCAGCCAAGGGCGGGAGACCCAGTACTTC
CASSQGRETQYF
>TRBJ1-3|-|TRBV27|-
TGTGCCAGCAGTATAACCGGCGGGTCAGAGTATGGAAACACCATATATTTT
CASSITGGSEYGNTIYF
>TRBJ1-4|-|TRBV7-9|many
TGTGCCACCGAGGCGGGAGGGTACGAAGAAAAACTGTTTTTT
CATEAGGYEEKLFF
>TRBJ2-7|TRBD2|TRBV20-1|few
TGCAGTGCCCATCGGGGGGGGACCCTGGAGCAGTACTTC
CSAHRGGTLEQYF
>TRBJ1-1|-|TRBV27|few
TGTGCCAGCAGTGCCCCCGGGGCCGGGGGAAAAGCTTTCTTT
CASSAPGAGGKAFF
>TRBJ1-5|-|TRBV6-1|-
TGTGCCAGCAGTGTCCCCGGCGAGGGTGACCCAAATCAGCCCCAGCATTTT
CASSVPGEGDPNQPQHF
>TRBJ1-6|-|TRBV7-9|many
TGTGCCAGCAGCCCCCCCGGTGGGGGAGAAAAATCACCCCTCCACTTT
CASSPPGGGEKSPLHF
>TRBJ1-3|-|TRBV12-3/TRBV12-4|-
TGTGCCAGCAGTTCAATACGATTGGACAGCTCGGGAGGAAACACCATATATTTT
CASSSIRLDSSGGNTIYF
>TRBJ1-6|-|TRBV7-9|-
TGTGCCAGCAGCTTGCGGAGGGGCTCCTATAATTCACCCCTCCACTTT
CASSLRRGSYNSPLHF
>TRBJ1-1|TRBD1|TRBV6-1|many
TGTGCCAGCAGTGAAATAGGACAGGGGACGGAAGCTTTCTTT
CASSEIGQGTEAFF
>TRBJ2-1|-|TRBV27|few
TGTGCCAGCAGTTTACTCTCAGGACCTCAGCAGTTCTTC
CASSLLSGPQQFF
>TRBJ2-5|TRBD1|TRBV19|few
TGTGCCAGTAGGCCCGAGGGGACAGCGAACCAAGAGACCCAGTACTTC
CASRPEGTANQETQYF
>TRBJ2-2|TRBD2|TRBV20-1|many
TGCAGTGCTAGAGATTGGAGCGGGGGGGCCACCGGGGAGCTGTTTTTT
CSARDWSGGATGELFF
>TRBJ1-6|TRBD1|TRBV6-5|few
TGTGCCAGCAGTTACGAGGGACAGGGGAATTCACCCCTCCACTTT
CASSYEGQGNSPLHF
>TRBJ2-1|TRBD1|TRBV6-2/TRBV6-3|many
TGTGCCAGCACCGGACAGGGGACCTACAATGAGCAGTTCTTC
CASTGQGTYNEQFF
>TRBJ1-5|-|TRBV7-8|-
TGTGCCAGCAGCTTACTCGGGACACTAAATCAGCCCCAGCATTTT
CASSLLGTLNQPQHF
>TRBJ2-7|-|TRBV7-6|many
TGTGCCAGCAGCCCGATAGGGGGCTACGAGCAGTACTTC
CASSPIGGYEQYF
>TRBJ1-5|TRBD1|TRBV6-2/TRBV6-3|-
TGTGCCAGCATCGCCGCTCGACAGGGGGACAATCAGCCCCAGCATTTT
CASIAARQGDNQPQHF
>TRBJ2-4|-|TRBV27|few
TGTGCCAGCAGTTCCCCCACCAAAAACATTCAGTACTTC
CASSSPTKNIQYF